The rows below give T cell receptor beta chains drawn from one sample of a study of cytomegalovirus exposure and HLA in healthy donors. The repertoire was sequenced with immunoSEQ multiplex PCR; TCRdb's copy has only in-frame clones and lacks some. In all, the sample yields approximately 130,000 clones. Sequencing was done on a sample of PBMCs. These receptors were taken from an older woman in good health and CMV-seronegative. Each CDR3 is given with its conserved first and last residue. D genes are given only for firm matches.

>TRBJ1-2|TRBV6-5|.
CASSYSGNSGANGYTF
TGTGCCAGCAGTTACTCGGGGAACAGCGGAGCGAATGGCTACACCTTC
>TRBJ2-1|TRBV9|.
CASSAAGQKGWYEQFF
TGTGCCAGCAGCGCAGCAGGACAGAAAGGGTGGTATGAGCAGTTCTTC
>TRBJ1-4|TRBV28|TRBD1
CAGGRQGAVWPEKLFF
TGTGCAGGGGGGAGACAGGGGGCGGTTTGGCCCGAAAAACTGTTTTTT
>TRBJ2-1|TRBV19|.
CASDGGSYNEQFF
TGTGCCAGTGACGGGGGATCCTACAATGAGCAGTTCTTC
>TRBJ1-1|TRBV5-1|.
CASRSGSGPNTEAFF
TGCGCCAGCAGATCAGGCAGCGGTCCGAACACTGAAGCTTTCTTT
>TRBJ1-1|TRBV2|TRBD1
CASSRQGLGETEAFF
TGTGCCAGCAGTAGACAGGGTCTCGGTGAAACTGAAGCTTTCTTT
>TRBJ2-7|TRBV4-2|.
CASSFSVQQDEQYF
TGTGCCAGCAGCTTCTCAGTACAGCAGGACGAGCAGTACTTC
>TRBJ1-1|TRBV5-1|TRBD1
CASSGGGQGLSGAFF
TGCGCCAGCAGCGGGGGGGGACAGGGATTATCTGGAGCTTTCTTT
>TRBJ2-7|TRBV11-2|.
CASSPTGDEQYF
TGTGCCAGCAGCCCCACGGGGGACGAGCAGTACTTC
>TRBJ1-4|TRBV27|.
CASSLVGARGEKLFF
TGTGCCAGCAGTTTAGTGGGGGCGCGCGGTGAAAAACTGTTTTTT
>TRBJ1-2|TRBV5-5|.
CASSFGSPVGYTF
TGTGCCAGCAGCTTCGGGAGCCCCGTAGGCTACACCTTC
>TRBJ1-1|TRBV5-1|TRBD1
CASSYRDRGTEAFF
TGCGCCAGCAGCTACCGGGACAGGGGGACTGAAGCTTTCTTT
>TRBJ2-7|TRBV9|TRBD1
CASSVGVQGQFYEQYF
TGTGCCAGCAGCGTAGGAGTACAGGGACAGTTCTACGAGCAGTACTTC
>TRBJ2-1|TRBV2|.
CASSPSNEQFF
TGTGCCAGCAGTCCTTCCAATGAGCAGTTCTTC
>TRBJ1-1|TRBV29-1|.
CSVAGQRNTEAFF
TGCAGCGTTGCCGGTCAACGGAACACTGAAGCTTTCTTT
>TRBJ1-3|TRBV15|.
CATSRDRGISGNTIYF
TGTGCCACCAGCAGAGATCGCGGCATCTCTGGAAACACCATATATTTT
>TRBJ2-3|TRBV5-1|TRBD2
CASSLEIRGGTDTQYF
TGCGCCAGCAGCTTGGAGATTCGGGGAGGGACAGATACGCAGTATTTT
>TRBJ2-5|TRBV5-1|TRBD2
CASSSSVREWETQYF
TGCGCCAGCAGCTCCTCCGTGCGGGAGTGGGAGACCCAGTACTTC
>TRBJ2-1|TRBV5-4|.
CASSLGVGGTANEQFF
TGTGCCAGCAGCTTGGGGGTGGGGGGTACAGCCAATGAGCAGTTCTTC
>TRBJ2-1|TRBV30|TRBD1
CAWSGDRGTEIYNEQFF
TGTGCCTGGAGTGGGGACAGGGGCACAGAGATATACAATGAGCAGTTCTTC
>TRBJ1-1|TRBV5-1|.
CASSLRGGGGTEAFF
TGCGCCAGCAGCTTGCGGGGAGGGGGGGGCACTGAAGCTTTCTTT
>TRBJ1-4|TRBV7-9|.
CASSRTAVATNEKLFF
TGTGCCAGCAGCAGGACTGCGGTTGCAACTAATGAAAAACTGTTTTTT
>TRBJ2-3|TRBV11-2|.
CASSSGQGDTQYF
TGTGCCAGCAGCTCAGGTCAGGGGGATACGCAGTATTTT
>TRBJ2-7|TRBV27|TRBD2
CASSLSSVGGYEQYF
TGTGCCAGCAGTTTATCGAGCGTGGGGGGGTACGAGCAGTACTTC
>TRBJ1-2|TRBV12-5|.
CASGGGGQLSRYTF
TGTGCTAGTGGAGGCGGGGGACAACTGTCACGCTACACCTTC
>TRBJ1-1|TRBV19|.
CASSISMTAPAFF
TGTGCCAGTAGTATATCAATGACAGCACCCGCTTTCTTT
>TRBJ1-2|TRBV28|.
CASSFQGYGYTF
TGTGCCAGCAGTTTTCAGGGCTATGGCTACACCTTC